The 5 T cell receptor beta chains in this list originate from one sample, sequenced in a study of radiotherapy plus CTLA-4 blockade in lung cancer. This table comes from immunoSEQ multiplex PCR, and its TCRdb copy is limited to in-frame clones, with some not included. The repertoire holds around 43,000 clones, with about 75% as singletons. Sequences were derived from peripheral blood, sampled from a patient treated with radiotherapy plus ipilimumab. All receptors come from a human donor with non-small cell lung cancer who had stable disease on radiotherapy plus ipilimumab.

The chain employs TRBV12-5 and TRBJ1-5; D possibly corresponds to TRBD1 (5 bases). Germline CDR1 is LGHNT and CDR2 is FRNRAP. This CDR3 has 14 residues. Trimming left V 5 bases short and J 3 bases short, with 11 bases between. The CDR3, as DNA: TGTGCTAGTGGTCCGGGACTTATCAATCAGCCCCAGCATTTT. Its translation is CASGPGLINQPQHF.

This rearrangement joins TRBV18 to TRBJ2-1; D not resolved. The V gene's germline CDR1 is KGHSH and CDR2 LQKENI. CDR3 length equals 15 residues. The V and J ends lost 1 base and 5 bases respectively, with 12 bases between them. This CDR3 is CASSPLQNTNNEQFF. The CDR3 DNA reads TGTGCCAGCTCACCACTACAGAATACAAACAATGAGCAGTTCTTC.

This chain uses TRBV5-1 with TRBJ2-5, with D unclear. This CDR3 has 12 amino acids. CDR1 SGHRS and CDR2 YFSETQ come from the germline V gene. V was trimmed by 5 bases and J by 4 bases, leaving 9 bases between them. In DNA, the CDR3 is TGCGCCAGCAGATTTGCAGTAGAGACCCAGTACTTC. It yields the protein CASRFAVETQYF. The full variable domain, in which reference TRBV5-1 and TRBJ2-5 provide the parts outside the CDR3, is KAGVTQTPRYLIKTRGQQVTLSCSPISGHRSVSWYQQTPGQGLQFLFEYFSETQRNKGNFPGRFSGRQFSNSRSEMNVSTLELGDSALYLCASRFAVETQYFGPGTRLLVL.

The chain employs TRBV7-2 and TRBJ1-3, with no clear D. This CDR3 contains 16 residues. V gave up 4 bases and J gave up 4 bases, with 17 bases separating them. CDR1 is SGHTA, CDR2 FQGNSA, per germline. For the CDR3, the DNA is TGTGCCAGCAGCTACGGGCCCTTATCGGGAGGAAACACCATATATTTT. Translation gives CASSYGPLSGGNTIYF.

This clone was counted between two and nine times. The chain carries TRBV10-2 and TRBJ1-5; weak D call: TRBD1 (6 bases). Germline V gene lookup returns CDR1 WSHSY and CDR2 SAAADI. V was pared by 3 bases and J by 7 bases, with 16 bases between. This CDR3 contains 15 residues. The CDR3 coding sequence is TGCGCCAGCAGTGAAGGAAGAGGGGGGGGACAGCCCCAGCATTTT. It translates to CASSEGRGGGQPQHF.